Listed below are T cell receptor beta chains from one sample, sequenced in a study of T cells expressing NK-cell markers. TCRdb re-called the 5' RACE reads and gives one entry per CDR3 protein, without DNA. The sample includes 150,000 to 180,000 distinct CDR3 sequences. The specimen was blood T cells: a sorted CD56 or NKG2C T cell subset, CD4+ or CD8+ T cells, or bulk PBMC T cells (not recorded which). These receptors were taken from a woman aged 50 to 60 in good health. Both conserved end residues are part of each CDR3. The order of the fields is J gene, V gene, CDR3 protein.

>TRBJ1-2|TRBV6-6
CASSFPRTGENYGYTF
>TRBJ2-7|TRBV7-9
CASSFRTDRGSGEQYF
>TRBJ2-5|TRBV5-1
CASSSPGYPQETQYF
>TRBJ1-1|TRBV11-2
CASSLVVTEAFF
>TRBJ2-3|TRBV5-6
CASSWDRGRPDTQYF
>TRBJ2-3|TRBV7-9
CASSFGGRETDTQYF
>TRBJ2-1|TRBV12-3/TRBV12-4
CASSPPRSYNEQFF
>TRBJ2-1|TRBV27
CASSFLGTSGPNEQFF
>TRBJ2-1|TRBV20-1
CSARAPIEQFF
>TRBJ2-1|TRBV7-9
CASSLAGGRVLNEQFF
>TRBJ2-1|TRBV29-1
CSVEGVLAGTYNEQFF
>TRBJ1-1|TRBV7-9
CASSSGDEAFF
>TRBJ2-7|TRBV27
CASSRGSYEQYF
>TRBJ1-2|TRBV24-1
CATSDQTGFYGYTF
>TRBJ1-1|TRBV2
CASSEAYAGGTEAFF
>TRBJ2-4|TRBV19
CASSIGGETNLAKNIQYF
>TRBJ1-1|TRBV15
CATSGTGGTEAFF
>TRBJ2-5|TRBV7-9
CASTIGGLQETQYF
>TRBJ1-1|TRBV10-3
CAINGGGKNTEAFF
>TRBJ2-1|TRBV29-1
CSVEGEAGLAYNEQFF
>TRBJ2-1|TRBV12-5
CASGSTQSASSYNEQFF
>TRBJ2-1|TRBV27
CASSSTSAFSYNEQFF
>TRBJ1-1|TRBV30
CAWSSMTEAFF
>TRBJ1-1|TRBV5-1
CASSLGGVWTEAFF
>TRBJ2-2|TRBV19
CASSIDLGGGELFF
>TRBJ2-7|TRBV29-1
CSVVPGRAGVIYEQYF
>TRBJ2-1|TRBV24-1
CATSDLDYPWGNEQFF
>TRBJ2-3|TRBV12-3/TRBV12-4
CASSFGGQAQYF
>TRBJ2-1|TRBV20-1
CSARLRRGSWQGGDGEQFF
>TRBJ1-1|TRBV27
CASSPRGGLENTEAFF
>TRBJ2-2|TRBV15
CATGSVSDGYTGELFF
>TRBJ2-1|TRBV27
CASSLGLIEEEQFF
>TRBJ2-7|TRBV20-1
CSARGTDAYEQYF
>TRBJ2-5|TRBV7-9
CASSPSTGGPYQETQYF
>TRBJ2-1|TRBV4-1
CASSHGSQGLAGFEQFF
>TRBJ1-6|TRBV27
CASSPTGFGDSPLHF
>TRBJ1-2|TRBV6-5
CATSGGYGYTF
>TRBJ2-6|TRBV2
CASSEALPRVGTGANVLTF
>TRBJ1-1|TRBV19
CASSIGAAGGMGNTEAFF
>TRBJ2-2|TRBV5-1
CASSWTGLAGTGELFF
>TRBJ2-1|TRBV20-1
CSAAGTSGRANNYNEQFF
>TRBJ2-3|TRBV7-9
CASSLISGRIDTQYF
>TRBJ2-1|TRBV5-5
CASSLRLFRNNEQFF
>TRBJ2-1|TRBV7-9
CASSKTGTSGFNEQFF
>TRBJ2-3|TRBV6-1
CASSEIEVPSTDTQYF
>TRBJ2-1|TRBV12-3/TRBV12-4
CASSSPTSDEQFF
>TRBJ2-7|TRBV27
CASSSASSPYEQYF
>TRBJ2-6|TRBV27
CASRRTGFGANVLTF
>TRBJ2-3|TRBV6-1
CASSNRGGTDTQYF
>TRBJ2-6|TRBV10-3
CAISETTGTRSSGANVLTF
>TRBJ2-1|TRBV27
CASSFLGAGLSDEQFF
>TRBJ2-3|TRBV7-2
CASSLWPIPPYF
>TRBJ1-1|TRBV24-1
CATSGIGTEAFF
>TRBJ2-1|TRBV4-1
CASSQGASGNEQFF